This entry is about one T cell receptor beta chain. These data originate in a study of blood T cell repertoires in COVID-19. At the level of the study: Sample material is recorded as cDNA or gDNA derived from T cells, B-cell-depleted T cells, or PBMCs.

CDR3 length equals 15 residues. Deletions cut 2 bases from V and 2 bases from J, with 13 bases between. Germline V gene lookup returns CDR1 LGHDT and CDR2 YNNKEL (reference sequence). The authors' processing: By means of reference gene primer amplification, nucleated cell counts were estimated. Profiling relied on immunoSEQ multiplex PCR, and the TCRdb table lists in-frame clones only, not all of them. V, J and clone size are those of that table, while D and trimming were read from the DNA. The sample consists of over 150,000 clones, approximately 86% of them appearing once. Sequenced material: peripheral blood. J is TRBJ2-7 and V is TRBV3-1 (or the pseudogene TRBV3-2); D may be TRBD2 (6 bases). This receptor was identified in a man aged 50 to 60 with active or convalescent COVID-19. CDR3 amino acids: CASSQTGGPTYEQYF. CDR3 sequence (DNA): TGTGCCAGCAGCCAAACAGGAGGGCCCACCTACGAGCAGTACTTC.